Included here is one T cell receptor (beta chain) sequence, with context. Patients in Seattle were enrolled during active infection, then followed longitudinally. There are 16 residues in the CDR3. CDR1 SEHNR and CDR2 FQNEAQ come from the germline V gene (reference sequence). Trimming took 5 bases from V and 5 from J; bases not matched to a gene: 8. This sample stems from a study of blood T cell repertoires in COVID-19. Only in-frame clones appear in the TCRdb table, and some are missing; sequencing was by immunoSEQ multiplex PCR. The sample includes about 210,000 clones, around 86% of them seen just once.

The chain uses TRBV7-9 and TRBJ2-5; 13 bases align to TRBD2. The source of this sequence is a woman between 65 and 79 years old with COVID-19, enrolled during active disease. Sequences were obtained from peripheral blood. The CDR3 here is CASSPITSGRVETQYF. Written as DNA, the CDR3 is TGTGCCAGCAGCCCCATTACTAGCGGGAGGGTGGAGACCCAGTACTTC.